The clone carrying this TCR beta chain was seen a few times. Clones were read by immunoSEQ multiplex PCR, and TCRdb kept only the in-frame ones, dropping some. The table lists 110,000 or so clones, more than 65% of them singletons. These data originate in a study of blood T cell repertoires in COVID-19. Germline lookup yields CDR1 SGHRS and CDR2 YFSETQ. The ends lost 5 bases at V and 0 bases at J; junction bases unmatched: 10. This CDR3 comprises 16 residues. This TCR was recovered from a middle-aged man with acute or convalescent COVID-19. Sequenced: peripheral blood. The chain joins TRBV5-1 to TRBJ1-2; 7 bases align to TRBD1. The chain's CDR3 is CASRLIGTETNYGYTF. CDR3 bases: TGCGCCAGCAGACTTATAGGGACAGAGACTAACTATGGCTACACCTTC.